The 19 T cell receptor beta chains listed next were all sequenced from one sample in a study of blood T cell repertoires in COVID-19. TCRdb's copy holds only in-frame clones and misses some; the assay was immunoSEQ multiplex PCR. This repertoire shows under 300,000 clones, about 81% found once; its top ten account for about 1.5%. Sequenced: peripheral blood. All receptors derive from a human donor with COVID-19, enrolled during active disease. The donor label of this sample is uncertain.

This clone appeared once. This sample includes further DNA sequences coding for the same CDR3. This chain links TRBV28 with TRBJ2-1; 8 bases line up with TRBD1. V trimming: 2 bases; J trimming: 3 bases; junction bases outside the gene matches: 3. Germline CDR1 reads MDHEN; CDR2 reads SYDVKM. The CDR3 has 15 residues. The chain's CDR3 is CASSLGGQGYNEQFF. The DNA of the CDR3 is TGTGCCAGCAGTTTAGGCGGACAGGGCTACAATGAGCAGTTCTTC. The full variable domain, in which reference TRBV28 and TRBJ2-1 provide the parts outside the CDR3, is DVKVTQSSRYLVKRTGEKVFLECVQDMDHENMFWYRQDPGLGLRLIYFSYDVKMKEKGDIPEGYSVSREKKERFSLILESASTNQTSMYLCASSLGGQGYNEQFFGPGTRLTVL.

The gene calls are TRBV6-5 and TRBJ2-5; TRBD1 agrees at 9 bases. This CDR3 is 15 amino acids long. After removal of 2 bases from V and 1 base from J, the junction contained 2 bases not matched to a gene. Germline values: CDR1 MNHEY, CDR2 SVGAGI. DNA of the CDR3: TGTGCCAGCAGTTACGACAGGGGGGCCCAAGAGACCCAGTACTTC. Translated, it gives CASSYDRGAQETQYF.

The rearrangement uses TRBV27 and TRBJ2-5; 12 positions agree with TRBD2. The V gene's germline CDR1 is MNHEY and CDR2 SMNVEV (reference sequence). V was pared by 3 bases and J by 2 bases, with 4 bases of the junction left unmatched. The CDR3 covers 16 residues. The CDR3 DNA reads TGTGCCAGCAGTTTGGTGACTAGCGGGGGTCAAGAGACCCAGTACTTC. The encoded protein is CASSLVTSGGQETQYF.

This clone has a handful of counts. The chain employs TRBV6-2 or TRBV6-3 and TRBJ1-2; 7 positions agree with TRBD1. V lost 2 bases to trimming and J lost 3 bases; unmatched junction nucleotides: 3. The CDR3 contains 14 residues. The germline gives CDR1 MNHEY, CDR2 SVGEGT. The CDR3 coding sequence is TGTGCCAGCAGTTACGACAGGGATCACTATGGCTACACCTTC. Translation: CASSYDRDHYGYTF.

This chain uses TRBV24-1 with TRBJ2-2; D is uncertain. In germline, CDR1 is KGHDR, CDR2 SFDVKD. The CDR3 is made up of 13 amino acids. The V end was cut by 5 bases, the J end by 7 bases, with 10 bases between. CDR3 sequence (DNA): TGTGCCACCAGTGGTCTCCGAGGCGGGGAGCTGTTTTTT. This codes for CATSGLRGGELFF.

This chain connects TRBV9 to TRBJ1-2, with D unresolved. The CDR3 covers 14 residues. Trimming took off 3 bases at V and 0 bases at J, with 9 bases between the two ends. CDR1 and CDR2 from the germline V gene are SGDLS and YYNGEE. The CDR3 is CASSAHKTNYGYTF. The DNA for the CDR3 is TGTGCCAGCAGCGCTCACAAGACTAACTATGGCTACACCTTC.

This sequence joins TRBV2 and TRBJ2-2; 7 nucleotides match TRBD2. Germline CDR1 reads SNHLY; CDR2 reads FYNNEI. After removal of 4 bases from V and 1 base from J, the junction contained 3 bases not matched to a gene. The CDR3 has 15 amino acids. CDR3 protein: CASSAIAGNTGELFF. DNA of the CDR3: TGTGCCAGCAGTGCGATAGCGGGGAACACCGGGGAGCTGTTTTTT.

The genes are TRBV25-1 and TRBJ2-7; a weak D match, TRBD1 (6 bases). This CDR3 region has 13 residues. V shed 7 bases and J shed 9 bases, with 19 bases lying between them. CDR1 is MGHDK and CDR2 is SYGVNS in the germline V gene. CDR3 sequence reads: CASNPGHSSGQYF. The CDR3, as DNA: TGTGCCAGCAACCCGGGACACTCGTCGGGGCAGTACTTC.

The chain combines TRBV14 with TRBJ2-2; the D gene is possibly TRBD2 (6 bases). This CDR3 has 14 amino acids. V was clipped by 4 bases and J by 5 bases, with 11 bases between them. CDR1 is SGHDN, CDR2 FVKESK, per germline. CDR3 bases: TGTGCCAGCAGCCCCGGAGGGTGGACCGGGGAGCTGTTTTTT. It is translated as CASSPGGWTGELFF.

This clone occurred many times. V gene TRBV9 combines with J gene TRBJ2-1, with 16 bases that match TRBD2. The CDR3 consists of 20 residues. With V trimmed by 3 bases and J by 5 bases, 14 bases remained unmatched. The germline V gene has CDR1 SGDLS and CDR2 YYNGEE. The CDR3 DNA is TGTGCCAGCAGCGGTACATTGGGACTAGCGGGAGGGCGGCGCCACAATGAGCAGTTCTTC. Translating gives CASSGTLGLAGGRRHNEQFF.

The chain couples TRBV3-1 (or the pseudogene TRBV3-2) to TRBJ2-7, with 14 bases that match TRBD2. Germline lookup yields CDR1 LGHDT and CDR2 YNNKEL (reference sequence). V was pared by 4 bases and J by 7 bases, with 6 bases of the junction left unmatched. The CDR3 is 15 residues long. The CDR3 DNA reads as TGTGCCAGCAGCCCCCGACTAGCGGGAGGGGGGGAGCAGTACTTC. Amino acid sequence: CASSPRLAGGGEQYF.

The CDR3 protein is CASSIDSINQPQHF. CDR3 DNA sequence: TGTGCCAGTAGTATAGACAGTATCAATCAGCCCCAGCATTTT. This chain joins TRBV19 and TRBJ1-5; D not resolved. The CDR3 totals 14 residues. The V end lost 0 bases, the J end lost 3 bases, and 6 bases lay between the germline ends. The germline gives CDR1 LNHDA, CDR2 SQIVND (reference sequence).

This clone occurred once. This chain links TRBV19 with TRBJ2-2; no definite D call. Germline CDR1 LNHDA, CDR2 SQIVND (reference sequence). Trimming shortened V by 6 bases and J by 1 base, and 3 bases separated the two germline ends. The CDR3 consists of 12 residues. CDR3 region: CASSQNTGELFF. DNA of the CDR3: TGTGCCAGTAGCCAGAACACCGGGGAGCTGTTTTTT.

The CDR3 loop is CACHRAPYNEQFF. CDR3 sequence (DNA): TGTGCCTGTCACAGGGCGCCATACAATGAGCAGTTCTTC. The chain is built from TRBV30 and TRBJ2-1; D might be TRBD1 (6 bases). The CDR3 contains 13 residues. The V gene lost 6 bases and the J gene lost 4 bases, with 13 bases spanning the gap. CDR1 is GTSNPN and CDR2 is SVGIG in the germline V gene (reference sequence). The full variable domain, its missing parts supplied by reference TRBV30 and TRBJ2-1, is SQTIHQWPATLVQPVGSPLSLECTVEGTSNPNLYWYRQAAGRGLQLLFYSVGIGQISSEVPQNLSASRPQDRQFILSSKKLLLSDSGFYLCACHRAPYNEQFFGPGTRLTVL.

CDR3 coding DNA: TGCAGCGTTACTAGTGGCTCCCTAACCGGGGAGCTGTTTTTT. It specifies CSVTSGSLTGELFF. The V gene is TRBV29-1, the J gene TRBJ2-2, with a tentative D call TRBD2 (5 bases). Germline values: CDR1 SQVTM, CDR2 ANQGSEA. CDR3 size: 14 residues. With 5 bases removed from V and 5 bases from J, the gap between germline ends came to 15 bases.

This clone was counted once. Relative to the germline gene, one junction end is altered; a read error may explain this. This sequence joins TRBV29-1 and TRBJ1-3; TRBD1 might be the D (6 bases). Germline-derived CDR1 and CDR2 are SQVTM and ANQGSEA. CDR3 size: 14 residues. The CDR3 reads CSGRTDLTGNTIYF. CDR3 in DNA: TGCAGCGGCCGGACAGACCTAACTGGGAACACCATATATTTT.

The sample holds a few counts of this clone. The chain has TRBV19 and TRBJ2-5, with 7 bases aligning to TRBD2. The CDR3 spans 15 residues. Trimming at V came to 5 bases and at J to 1 base, leaving 7 bases not matched to a gene. CDR1 is LNHDA, CDR2 SQIVND, per germline (reference sequence). CDR3 in DNA: TGTGCCAGTAGTCCGACGTGGACTAGCCAAGAGACCCAGTACTTC. Protein: CASSPTWTSQETQYF.

This clone appeared a few times. This rearrangement joins TRBV6-6 to TRBJ2-1; TRBD2 might be the D (6 bases). Trimming pared 2 bases from V and 9 bases from J, leaving 20 bases between. The CDR3 has 16 residues. Germline CDR1 and CDR2: MNHNY and SVGAGI (reference sequence). CDR3 in DNA: TGTGCCAGCAGTTACCCCCCGGGGGACGGGTCGTTTGAGCAGTTCTTC. It translates to CASSYPPGDGSFEQFF.

The chain uses TRBV7-9 and TRBJ1-1; 10 bases match TRBD1. V dropped 5 bases and J dropped 9; count of bases not matched to a gene: 3. The length of the CDR3 is 12 residues. Germline V gene lookup returns CDR1 SEHNR and CDR2 FQNEAQ (reference sequence). The CDR3 sequence: CASSPGQGKAFF. DNA for the CDR3: TGTGCCAGCAGCCCGGGACAGGGGAAAGCTTTCTTT. The full variable domain, completed using reference TRBV7-9 and TRBJ1-1, is DTGVSQNPRHKITKRGQNVTFRCDPISEHNRLYWYRQTLGQGPEFLTYFQNEAQLEKSRLLSDRFSAERPKGSFSTLEIQRTEQGDSAMYLCASSPGQGKAFFGQGTRLTVV.